A single sample is the source of the 21 T cell receptor beta chains below, sequenced in a study of blood T cell repertoires in COVID-19 (dated by TCRdb to 2020 to 2021). Libraries were made using the immunoSEQ multiplex PCR assay. TCRdb's version of the immuneACCESS table is confined to in-frame rearrangements and falls short of the full clone set. An unresolved V gene accounts for under half of the shortfall where checked; the remainder is of unknown origin. The sample profile shows roughly 40,000 clones; about nine tenths of them were found once. The ten largest clones add up to approximately 4% of the sample. The sequenced sample was peripheral blood. The source is a human donor in a cohort sampled during active COVID-19.

This clone appeared a single time. This sequence joins TRBV9 and TRBJ2-3; 10 bases match TRBD2. This CDR3 contains 17 residues. Germline assignment: CDR1 SGDLS and CDR2 YYNGEE. Trimming at V came to 4 bases and at J to 2 bases, leaving 10 bases not matched to a gene. Here the CDR3 reads CASSSGTSALHTDTQYF. CDR3 nucleotide sequence: TGTGCCAGCAGCTCCGGGACTAGCGCCTTACACACAGATACGCAGTATTTT.

This chain connects TRBV9 to TRBJ2-1; 7 nucleotides agree with TRBD2. V shed 1 base, J shed 0 bases, and the junction held 4 bases outside the gene matches. The CDR3 is 16 amino acids. CDR1 and CDR2 from the germline V gene are SGDLS and YYNGEE. The CDR3, as DNA: TGTGCCAGCAGCGTAACGGCGGGGGTCTCCTACAATGAGCAGTTCTTC. It codes for CASSVTAGVSYNEQFF.

In this sample, this clone turned up once. The chain is built from TRBV6-2 or TRBV6-3 and TRBJ1-5; a weak D match, TRBD1 (6 bases). Germline V gene sequence: CDR1 MNHEY, CDR2 SVGEGT. The germline V and J ends were trimmed by 2 bases and 0 bases, with 14 bases remaining between them. This CDR3 has 17 residues. The CDR3 nucleotides read TGTGCCAGCAGTTACCTCTCGACAGGTTATAGCAATCAGCCCCAGCATTTT. This encodes CASSYLSTGYSNQPQHF.

This chain joins TRBV10-3 and TRBJ1-2, with D tentatively TRBD1 (6 bases). The CDR3 covers 17 residues. V was cut by 0 bases and J by 5 bases, with 19 bases left in between. The V gene's germline CDR1 is ENHRY and CDR2 SYGVKD. The CDR3 protein is CAISESLSGGAWYGYTF. The CDR3 DNA reads as TGTGCCATCAGTGAGTCATTGTCGGGGGGCGCTTGGTATGGCTACACCTTC.

V is TRBV7-6 and J is TRBJ2-1; TRBD1 is a possible D gene (5 bases). Trimming removed 10 bases at V and 8 bases at J, with 21 bases between. The CDR3 is made up of 14 amino acids. CDR1 is SGHVS, CDR2 FNYEAQ, per germline. CDR3 region: CATALAAGWDEQFF. In nucleotides, the CDR3 is TGTGCCACAGCCTTGGCGGCAGGGTGGGATGAGCAGTTCTTC.

This clone came up once. V is TRBV7-6 and J is TRBJ2-1; 9 bases align to TRBD2. Per the germline V gene, CDR1 is SGHVS and CDR2 is FNYEAQ. The trim removed 5 bases at V and 0 bases at J, leaving 11 bases unmatched. The CDR3 runs to 18 residues. The CDR3 bases are TGTGCCAGCAGCGGGTGGGGTAGCGGGGGACACTCCTACAATGAGCAGTTCTTC. It codes for CASSGWGSGGHSYNEQFF. Filled out from reference TRBV7-6 and TRBJ2-1, the complete variable domain reads GAGVSQSPRYKVTKRGQDVALRCDPISGHVSLYWYRQALGQGPEFLTYFNYEAQQDKSGLPNDRFSAERPEGSISTLTIQRTEQRDSAMYRCASSGWGSGGHSYNEQFFGPGTRLTVL.

The rearrangement joins TRBV6-2 or TRBV6-3 to TRBJ1-1; no definite D call. This CDR3 spans 17 amino acids. The V end was cut by 2 bases, the J end by 1 base, with 17 bases between. Germline loops: CDR1 MNHEY, CDR2 SVGEGT. DNA of the CDR3: TGTGCCAGCAGTTACGATAGAACCGGGAAAAAGAACACTGAAGCTTTCTTT. Protein sequence: CASSYDRTGKKNTEAFF.

The chain links TRBV5-1 to TRBJ2-2; no definite D call. Deletions cut 3 bases from V and 4 bases from J, with 4 bases between. The V gene's germline CDR1 is SGHRS and CDR2 YFSETQ. There are 12 residues in the CDR3. The DNA of the CDR3 is TGCGCCAGCAGCTCACTCACCGGGGAGCTGTTTTTT. This translates into CASSSLTGELFF.

The chain has TRBV4-2 and TRBJ2-7; D is ambiguous. The CDR3 has 16 residues. The V end lost 0 bases, the J end lost 6 bases, and 18 bases lay between the germline ends. CDR1 and CDR2 from the germline V gene are LGHNA and YNFKEQ. The CDR3 region has the DNA TGTGCCAGCAGCCAAGAGAGTAACGCCTCTCCACGCGAGCAGTACTTC. The encoded protein is CASSQESNASPREQYF.

The V and J genes are TRBV7-9 and TRBJ2-2; the match to TRBD1 covers 11 bases. Germline CDR1 SEHNR, CDR2 FQNEAQ (reference sequence). CDR3 length: 17 residues. V trimming: 5 bases; J trimming: 4 bases; junction bases outside the gene matches: 9. In DNA form, the CDR3 reads TGTGCCAGCAGCCGTGCTACGGGGACAGGGGGCACCGGGGAGCTGTTTTTT. Its translation: CASSRATGTGGTGELFF.

The chain has TRBV19 and TRBJ1-5; D is possibly TRBD1 (6 bases). CDR1 and CDR2 from the germline V gene are LNHDA and SQIVND (reference sequence). The CDR3 extends over 15 amino acids. With 1 base removed from V and 6 bases from J, the gap between germline ends came to 13 bases. Here the CDR3 reads CASSIGTGIGQPQHF. CDR3 bases: TGTGCCAGTAGTATAGGCACAGGGATAGGTCAGCCCCAGCATTTT.

The gene calls are TRBV6-5 and TRBJ2-7; D not certain. Germline V CDR1 and CDR2: MNHEY, SVGAGI. Trimming took 2 bases from V and 0 from J, leaving 8 bases between them. The CDR3 is 14 amino acids. Written as DNA, the CDR3 is TGTGCCAGCAGTTACACCTCGAGCTCCTACGAGCAGTACTTC. The encoded protein is CASSYTSSSYEQYF.

The genes are TRBV13 and TRBJ2-3; the D gene is possibly TRBD2 (6 bases). The CDR3 spans 13 residues. V was shortened by 9 bases and J by 6 bases, with 16 bases between the two germline ends. Germline-derived CDR1 and CDR2 are PRHDT and FYEKMQ (reference sequence). CDR3 sequence: CASSGSGSDTQYF. CDR3 nucleotide sequence: TGTGCCAGTTCCGGGAGCGGGTCGGATACGCAGTATTTT. Full variable domain (outside the CDR3, taken from reference TRBV13 and TRBJ2-3): AAGVIQSPRHLIKEKRETATLKCYPIPRHDTVYWYQQGPGQDPQFLISFYEKMQSDKGSIPDRFSAQQFSDYHSELNMSSLELGDSALYFCASSGSGSDTQYFGPGTRLTVL.

CDR3 protein: CASSQDARGTGELFF. The CDR3 nucleotides are TGTGCCAGCAGCCAAGATGCTCGAGGTACCGGGGAGCTGTTTTTT. The rearrangement uses TRBV3-1 (or the pseudogene TRBV3-2) and TRBJ2-2; D not resolved. The CDR3 covers 15 residues. Germline V lookup: CDR1 LGHDT, CDR2 YNNKEL (reference sequence). Trimming stripped 0 bases from V and 5 bases from J, with 10 bases between.

This clone occurred once. The chain joins TRBV3-1 (or the pseudogene TRBV3-2) to TRBJ2-1; 12 nucleotides match TRBD2. The germline CDR1 and CDR2 sequences are LGHDT and YNNKEL (reference sequence). V lost 6 bases to trimming and J lost 5 bases; unmatched junction nucleotides: 2. CDR3 size: 14 residues. CDR3 sequence reads: CASRTSGSNNEQFF. CDR3 in DNA: TGTGCCAGCAGGACTAGCGGGAGCAACAATGAGCAGTTCTTC.

V gene TRBV27 combines with J gene TRBJ1-6; possibly TRBD1 for D (6 bases). The CDR3 sequence is 14 residues long. Germline V lookup: CDR1 MNHEY, CDR2 SMNVEV (reference sequence). Trimming took off 3 bases at V and 8 bases at J, with 11 bases between the two ends. CDR3 residues: CASSFQGLDSPLHF. CDR3 coding DNA: TGTGCCAGCAGTTTCCAGGGGTTGGATTCACCCCTCCACTTT.

The V gene is TRBV18, the J gene TRBJ1-1, with 7 bases that match TRBD1. The CDR3 extends over 14 amino acids. The germline gives CDR1 KGHSH, CDR2 LQKENI. The J segment lost 2 bases and the V segment lost 3 bases, leaving 3 bases of the junction unmatched. The CDR3 region has the DNA TGTGCCAGCTCACCCGGGACAGTTAACACTGAAGCTTTCTTT. Encoded protein: CASSPGTVNTEAFF. The full variable domain, completed using reference TRBV18 and TRBJ1-1, is NAGVMQNPRHLVRRRGQEARLRCSPMKGHSHVYWYRQLPEEGLKFMVYLQKENIIDESGMPKERFSAEFPKEGPSILRIQQVVRGDSAAYFCASSPGTVNTEAFFGQGTRLTVV.

A single count supports this clone. This rearrangement joins TRBV28 to TRBJ2-7; TRBD1 matches 10 bases. Germline assignment: CDR1 MDHEN and CDR2 SYDVKM. Trimming took 3 bases from V and 4 from J; bases not matched to a gene: 3. This CDR3 has 14 residues. The CDR3 DNA reads TGTGCCAGCAGTTTCCCGGACAGGGGGTACGAGCAGTACTTC. This translates into CASSFPDRGYEQYF.

The rearrangement joins TRBV27 to TRBJ2-2; the match to TRBD1 covers 9 bases. The germline gives CDR1 MNHEY, CDR2 SMNVEV (reference sequence). V shed 5 bases and J 6 bases; nucleotides not matched to a gene: 4. This CDR3 is built from 14 residues. CDR3 in amino acids: CASSARTGAGELFF. The CDR3, as DNA: TGTGCCAGCAGTGCACGGACAGGGGCCGGGGAGCTGTTTTTT.

The chain recombines TRBV30 with TRBJ2-7; perhaps TRBD2 as D (5 bases). CDR3 length: 14 amino acids. The germline CDR1 and CDR2 sequences are GTSNPN and SVGIG (reference sequence). Trimming pared 2 bases from V and 0 bases from J, leaving 11 bases between. The CDR3 protein is CAWSYATTSYEQYF. The CDR3 DNA reads as TGTGCCTGGAGTTACGCGACTACCTCCTACGAGCAGTACTTC. Full variable domain (missing parts from reference TRBV30 and TRBJ2-7): SQTIHQWPATLVQPVGSPLSLECTVEGTSNPNLYWYRQAAGRGLQLLFYSVGIGQISSEVPQNLSASRPQDRQFILSSKKLLLSDSGFYLCAWSYATTSYEQYFGPGTRLTVT.

The chain combines TRBV7-2 with TRBJ2-3; possibly TRBD2 for D (5 bases). The germline V gene encodes CDR1 SGHTA and CDR2 FQGNSA. The CDR3 has 16 residues. Deletions cut 2 bases from V and 5 bases from J, with 17 bases between. The CDR3 is CASSLSGLSVRDTQYF. The CDR3, as DNA: TGTGCCAGCAGCTTATCCGGACTCAGTGTTCGAGATACGCAGTATTTT.